A selection of T cell receptor beta chains follows, all from one sample in a study of blood T cell repertoires in COVID-19. The assay was immunoSEQ multiplex PCR, and TCRdb's table has in-frame clones only and misses some. Here the sample spans some 220,000 clones, less than 90% being singletons. The sequencing sample was made of PBMCs or T cells enriched from blood (not recorded which). Receptors were obtained from a young woman who had recovered from COVID-19. The conserved cysteine and the conserved F or W are not part of the CDR3 here.

cdr3_aa: ASSRVAGSDTQY; v_call: TRBV5-1
cdr3_aa: ASSRNPQGGGYT; v_call: TRBV4-3
cdr3_aa: ASRRSGEPYEQY; v_call: TRBV7-2
cdr3_aa: ASSDRAGYT; v_call: TRBV6-2/TRBV6-3
cdr3_aa: ASSQDWRKPSGNTIY; v_call: TRBV14
cdr3_aa: SVREASYEQY; v_call: TRBV29-1
cdr3_aa: ASSLRQSKGASPLH; v_call: TRBV14
cdr3_aa: ASRRTGEDEKLF; v_call: TRBV25-1
cdr3_aa: ASSLAGQGAKNIQY; v_call: TRBV5-1
cdr3_aa: ASSLPPSEAF; v_call: TRBV7-9
cdr3_aa: ASRGRGYTEAF; v_call: TRBV2